This TCR beta chain emerged from a study of blood T cell repertoires in COVID-19. Study-level background: Samples representing acute and convalescent COVID-19 were sourced from the United States, Italy and Spain.

V dropped 0 bases and J dropped 8 bases, with 14 bases sitting between them. CDR1 LNHNV and CDR2 YYDKDF come from the germline V gene (reference sequence). The CDR3 covers 15 residues. This clone was seen a few times. Source study methods: The assay estimated nucleated cells by amplifying reference gene primers. The repertoire was sequenced with immunoSEQ multiplex PCR; TCRdb's copy has only in-frame clones and lacks some. The V and J calls and clone size are taken from that table; D and trimming were inferred from the DNA. The repertoire holds about 180,000 clones, with 80% to 90% as singletons. The chain has TRBV15 and TRBJ2-1; D possibly corresponds to TRBD1 (5 bases). The sequencing input was peripheral blood. The TCR comes from a woman aged 80 or older with COVID-19, enrolled during active disease. CDR3 nucleotide sequence: TGTGCCACCAGCAGAGAACCCCAGTGGGGCTATGAGCAGTTCTTC. Amino acids: CATSREPQWGYEQFF.